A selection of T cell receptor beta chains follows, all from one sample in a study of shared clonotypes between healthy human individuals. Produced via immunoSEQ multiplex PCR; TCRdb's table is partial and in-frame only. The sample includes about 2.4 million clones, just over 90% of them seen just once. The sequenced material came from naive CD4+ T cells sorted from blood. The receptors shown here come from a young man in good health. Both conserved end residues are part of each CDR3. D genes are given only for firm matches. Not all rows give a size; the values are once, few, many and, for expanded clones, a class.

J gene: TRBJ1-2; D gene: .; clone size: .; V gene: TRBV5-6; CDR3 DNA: TGTGCCAGCAGCTTGGCTACCCTTCCACATGGCTACACCTTC; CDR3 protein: CASSLATLPHGYTF
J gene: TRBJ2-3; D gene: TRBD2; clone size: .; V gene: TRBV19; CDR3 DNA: TGTGCCAGTAGTGGAACTAGCGGTAGCACAGATACGCAGTATTTT; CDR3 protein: CASSGTSGSTDTQYF
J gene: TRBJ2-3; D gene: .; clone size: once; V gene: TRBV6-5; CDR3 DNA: TGTGCCAGCAGTTACTCACTAGCAGATACGCAGTATTTT; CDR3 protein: CASSYSLADTQYF
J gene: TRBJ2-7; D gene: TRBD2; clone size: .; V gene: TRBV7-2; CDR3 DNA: TGTGCCAGCAGCCTAGCGGGACTAGGGACGGGGGAGCAGTACTTC; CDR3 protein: CASSLAGLGTGEQYF
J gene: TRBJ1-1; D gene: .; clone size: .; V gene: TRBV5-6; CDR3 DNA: TGTGCCAGCAGCACAATATACGCGACTCCCAGGGAGGCTTTCTTT; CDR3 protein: CASSTIYATPREAFF
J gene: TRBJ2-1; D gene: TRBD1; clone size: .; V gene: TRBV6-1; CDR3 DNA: TGTGCCAGCAGTGCAAGGATGGGGACAGGGGTTAACAATGAGCAGTTCTTC; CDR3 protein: CASSARMGTGVNNEQFF
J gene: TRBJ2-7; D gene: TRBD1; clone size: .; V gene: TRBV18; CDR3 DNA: TGTGCCAGCTCACCACAGGTCGGACAGGGTACCTACGAGCAGTACTTC; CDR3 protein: CASSPQVGQGTYEQYF
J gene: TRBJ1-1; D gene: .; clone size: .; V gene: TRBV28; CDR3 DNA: TGTGCCAGCAGTTTTTCGGGGGGGTTGAGGGCTGAAGCTTTCTTT; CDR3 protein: CASSFSGGLRAEAFF
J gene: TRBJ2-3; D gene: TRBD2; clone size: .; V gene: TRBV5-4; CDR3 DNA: TGTGCCAGCAGCTTGAGTCGACTAGCGGGATTGCAGTATTTT; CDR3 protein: CASSLSRLAGLQYF
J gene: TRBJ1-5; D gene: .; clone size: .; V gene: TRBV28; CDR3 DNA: TGTGCCAGCAGTTTATGGGGGGACCAGCCCCAGCATTTT; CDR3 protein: CASSLWGDQPQHF
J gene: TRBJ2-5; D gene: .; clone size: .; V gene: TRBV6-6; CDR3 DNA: TGTGCCAGCAATATGATGGGGGAGACCCAGTACTTC; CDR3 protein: CASNMMGETQYF
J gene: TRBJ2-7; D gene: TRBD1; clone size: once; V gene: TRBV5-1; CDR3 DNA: TGCGCCAGCAGCTTGGAGCCTCGGGGACAGGGAGACGAGCAGTACTTC; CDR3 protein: CASSLEPRGQGDEQYF
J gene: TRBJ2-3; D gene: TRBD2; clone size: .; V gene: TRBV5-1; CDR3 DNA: TGCGCCAGCAGCCCCCGTCCGGGGGGAACAGATACGCAGTATTTT; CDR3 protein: CASSPRPGGTDTQYF
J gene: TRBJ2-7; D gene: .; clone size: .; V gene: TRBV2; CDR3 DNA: TGTGCCAGCAGTGTAGACGGGAGCTCCTACGAGCAGTACTTC; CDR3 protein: CASSVDGSSYEQYF
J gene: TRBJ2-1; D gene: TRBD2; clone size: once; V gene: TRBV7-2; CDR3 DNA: TGTGCCAGCAGCCCCCAGGGTAGCGGGAGGTTCAGTGAGCAGTTCTTC; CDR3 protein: CASSPQGSGRFSEQFF
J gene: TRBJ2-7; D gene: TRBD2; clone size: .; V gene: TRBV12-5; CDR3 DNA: TGTGCTAGTGGCTTGGGACTAGCGGGTGCCAGGGAGCAGTACTTC; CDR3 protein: CASGLGLAGAREQYF
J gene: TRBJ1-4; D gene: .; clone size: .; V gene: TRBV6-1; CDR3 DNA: TGTGCCAGCCGGAGGAAGTCTAATGAAAAACTGTTTTTT; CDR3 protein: CASRRKSNEKLFF
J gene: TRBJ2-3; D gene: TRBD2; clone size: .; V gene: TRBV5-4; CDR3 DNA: TGTGCCAGCAGCTTTGGTCCCGCGGGGGGCCCTGGAGATACGCAGTATTTT; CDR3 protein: CASSFGPAGGPGDTQYF
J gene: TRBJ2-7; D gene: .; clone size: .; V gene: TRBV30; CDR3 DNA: TGTGCCTGGAGTATAGGTGGGGGTTTGGACGAGCAGTACTTC; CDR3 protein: CAWSIGGGLDEQYF
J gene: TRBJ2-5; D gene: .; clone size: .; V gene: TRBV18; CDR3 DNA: TGTGCCAGCTCACCCTTGGGACAAGAGACCCAGTACTTC; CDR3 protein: CASSPLGQETQYF
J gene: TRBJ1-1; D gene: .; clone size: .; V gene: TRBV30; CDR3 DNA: TGTGCCTGGAGTCCCAGGGGTCGGGGCACTGAAGCTTTCTTT; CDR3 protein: CAWSPRGRGTEAFF
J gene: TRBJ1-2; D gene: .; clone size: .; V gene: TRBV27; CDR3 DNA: TGTGCCAGCAGTCGCCTCCCCACACTCCCGAACTATGGCTACACCTTC; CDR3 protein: CASSRLPTLPNYGYTF
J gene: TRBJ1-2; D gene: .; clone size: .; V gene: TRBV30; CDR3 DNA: TGTGCCTGGAGGCAAGGCGGCTTGCTTGGCTACACCTTC; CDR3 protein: CAWRQGGLLGYTF
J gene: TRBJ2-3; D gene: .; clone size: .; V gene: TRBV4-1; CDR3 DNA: TGCGCCAGCAGCCAGCCGAGGAGAGCAGATACGCAGTATTTT; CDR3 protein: CASSQPRRADTQYF
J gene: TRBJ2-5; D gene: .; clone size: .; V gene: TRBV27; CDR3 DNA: TGTGCCAGCAGTTTTTCAGGGGCGGAGACCCAGTACTTC; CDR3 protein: CASSFSGAETQYF
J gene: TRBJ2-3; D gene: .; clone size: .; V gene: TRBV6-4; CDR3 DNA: TGTGCCAGCAGTGACTCGGCAGGTGCTTTGAAGTATTTT; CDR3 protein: CASSDSAGALKYF
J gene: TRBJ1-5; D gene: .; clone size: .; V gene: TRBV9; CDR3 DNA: TGTGCCAGCAGCGTTTCAGCGGGGCAGCCCCAGCATTTT; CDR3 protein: CASSVSAGQPQHF
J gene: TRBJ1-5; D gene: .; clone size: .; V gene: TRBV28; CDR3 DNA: TGTGCCAGCAGTCCCCCCGAAAATCAGCCCCAGCATTTT; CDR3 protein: CASSPPENQPQHF
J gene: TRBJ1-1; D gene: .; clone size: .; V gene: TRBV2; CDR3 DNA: TGTGCCAGCAGGGACGAACTCTGGACTGAAGCTTTCTTT; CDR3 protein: CASRDELWTEAFF
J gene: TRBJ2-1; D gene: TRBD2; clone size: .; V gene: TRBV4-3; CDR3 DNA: TGCGCCAGCAGCCAAGATCCGGGACTAGCCTTACTAGATGAGCAGTTCTTC; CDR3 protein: CASSQDPGLALLDEQFF
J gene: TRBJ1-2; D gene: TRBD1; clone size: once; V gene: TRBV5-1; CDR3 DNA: TGCGCCAGCAGCTACGGACAGGGAGGCTATGGCTACACCTTC; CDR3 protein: CASSYGQGGYGYTF
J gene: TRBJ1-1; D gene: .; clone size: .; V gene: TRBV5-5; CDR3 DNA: TGTGCCAGCAGCTTTTTACGCGGGGGGAACACTGAAGCTTTCTTT; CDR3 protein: CASSFLRGGNTEAFF
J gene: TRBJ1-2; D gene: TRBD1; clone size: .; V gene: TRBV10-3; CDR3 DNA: TGTGCCATCAGTGAGACAAAAGGGGGACAGGGGGCGCATCACTATGGCTACACCTTC; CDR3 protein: CAISETKGGQGAHHYGYTF
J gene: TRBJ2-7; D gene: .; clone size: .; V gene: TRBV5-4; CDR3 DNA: TGTGCCAGCAGCTTGGAGCAGGGGAGCTCCTACGAGCAGTACTTC; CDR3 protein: CASSLEQGSSYEQYF
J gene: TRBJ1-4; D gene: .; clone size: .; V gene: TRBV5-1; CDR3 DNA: TGCGCCAGCAGCCGGGGGAATAATGAAAAACTGTTTTTT; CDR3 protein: CASSRGNNEKLFF
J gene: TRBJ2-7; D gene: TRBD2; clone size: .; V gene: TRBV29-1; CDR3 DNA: TGCAGCGTTTCGGGACTAGCGGGAGGGGAATCCTACGAGCAGTACTTC; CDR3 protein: CSVSGLAGGESYEQYF
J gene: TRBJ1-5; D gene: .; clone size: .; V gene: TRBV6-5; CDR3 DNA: TGTGCCAGCAGCGCCCATAGGGATAACAATCAGCCCCAGCATTTT; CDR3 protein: CASSAHRDNNQPQHF
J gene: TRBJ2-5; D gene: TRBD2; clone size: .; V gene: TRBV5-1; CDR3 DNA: TGCGCCAGCAGCTTGCTTGGGACTACCGTCGCCGGGGAGACCCAGTACTTC; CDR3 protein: CASSLLGTTVAGETQYF
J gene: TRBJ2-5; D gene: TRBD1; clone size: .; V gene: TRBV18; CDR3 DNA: TGTGCCAGCTCACCACCGGGACAGGTAGAGACCCAGTACTTC; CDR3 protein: CASSPPGQVETQYF
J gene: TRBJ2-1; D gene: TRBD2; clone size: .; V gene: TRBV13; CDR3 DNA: TGTGCCAGCAGCTTAAGGCGTTTAGAGGAAGCGGGGCCCAATGAGCAGTTCTTC; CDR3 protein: CASSLRRLEEAGPNEQFF